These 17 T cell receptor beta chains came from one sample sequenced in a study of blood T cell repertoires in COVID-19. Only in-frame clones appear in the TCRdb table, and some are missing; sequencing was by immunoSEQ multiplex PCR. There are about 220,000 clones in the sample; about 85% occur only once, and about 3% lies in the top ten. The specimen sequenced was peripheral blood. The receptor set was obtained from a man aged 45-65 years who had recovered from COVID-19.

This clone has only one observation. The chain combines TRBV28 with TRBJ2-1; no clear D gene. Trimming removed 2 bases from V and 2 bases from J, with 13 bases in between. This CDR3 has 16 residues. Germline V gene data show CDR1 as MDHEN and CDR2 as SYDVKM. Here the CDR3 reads CASSLSLLHPYNEQFF. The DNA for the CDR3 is TGTGCCAGCAGTTTAAGTCTACTGCACCCCTACAATGAGCAGTTCTTC.

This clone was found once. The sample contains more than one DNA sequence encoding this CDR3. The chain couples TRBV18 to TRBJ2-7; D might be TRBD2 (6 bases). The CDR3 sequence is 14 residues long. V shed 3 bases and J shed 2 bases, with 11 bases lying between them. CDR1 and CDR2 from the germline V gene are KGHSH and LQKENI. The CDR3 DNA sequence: TGTGCCAGCTCACCTAGCGGCAGTACCTACGAGCAGTACTTC. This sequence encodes CASSPSGSTYEQYF.

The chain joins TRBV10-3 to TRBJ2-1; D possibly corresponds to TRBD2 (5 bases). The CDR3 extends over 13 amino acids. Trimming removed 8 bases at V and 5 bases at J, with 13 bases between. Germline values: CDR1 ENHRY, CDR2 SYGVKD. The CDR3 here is CAISDSPNNEQFF. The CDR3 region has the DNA TGTGCCATCTCGGACTCACCGAACAATGAGCAGTTCTTC.

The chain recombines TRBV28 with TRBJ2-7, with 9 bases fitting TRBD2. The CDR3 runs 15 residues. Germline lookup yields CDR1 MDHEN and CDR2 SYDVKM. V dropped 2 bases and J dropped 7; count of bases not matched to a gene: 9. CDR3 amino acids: CASSLTASGMSEQYF. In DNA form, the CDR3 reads TGTGCCAGCAGTTTAACGGCTAGCGGGATGTCGGAGCAGTACTTC.

The DNA for the CDR3 is TGTGCCAGCAGAACTGGACTAGCTGGCGGGGAGCTGTTTTTT. Protein product: CASRTGLAGGELFF. The J gene is TRBJ2-2, the V gene TRBV28, with TRBD2 matching over 8 bases. CDR3 length: 14 amino acids. The V gene's germline CDR1 is MDHEN and CDR2 SYDVKM. V shed 6 bases and J 7 bases; nucleotides not matched to a gene: 7.

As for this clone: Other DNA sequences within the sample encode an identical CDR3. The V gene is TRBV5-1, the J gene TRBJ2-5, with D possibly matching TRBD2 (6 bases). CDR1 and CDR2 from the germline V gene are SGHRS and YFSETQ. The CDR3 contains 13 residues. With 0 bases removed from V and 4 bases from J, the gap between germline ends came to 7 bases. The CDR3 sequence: CASSLGGGETQYF. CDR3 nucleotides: TGCGCCAGCAGCTTGGGGGGAGGAGAGACCCAGTACTTC. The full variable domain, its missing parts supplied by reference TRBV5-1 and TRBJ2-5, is KAGVTQTPRYLIKTRGQQVTLSCSPISGHRSVSWYQQTPGQGLQFLFEYFSETQRNKGNFPGRFSGRQFSNSRSEMNVSTLELGDSALYLCASSLGGGETQYFGPGTRLLVL.

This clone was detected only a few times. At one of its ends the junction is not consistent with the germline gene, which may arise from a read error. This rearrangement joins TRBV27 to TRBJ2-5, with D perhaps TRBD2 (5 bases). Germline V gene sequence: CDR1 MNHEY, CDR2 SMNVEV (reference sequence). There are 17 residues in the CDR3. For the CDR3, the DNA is TGTGCCAGCAGTTTAACCTTAGGACTTGGGAGACAAGGGACCCAGTACTTC. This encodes CASSLTLGLGRQGTQYF.

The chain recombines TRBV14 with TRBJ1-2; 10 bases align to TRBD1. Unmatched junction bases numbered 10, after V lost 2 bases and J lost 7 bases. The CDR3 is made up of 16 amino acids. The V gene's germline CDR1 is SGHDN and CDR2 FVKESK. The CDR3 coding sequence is TGTGCCAGCAGCCAATTCACGCCGGGGACAGGGGCTGGCTACACCTTC. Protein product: CASSQFTPGTGAGYTF.

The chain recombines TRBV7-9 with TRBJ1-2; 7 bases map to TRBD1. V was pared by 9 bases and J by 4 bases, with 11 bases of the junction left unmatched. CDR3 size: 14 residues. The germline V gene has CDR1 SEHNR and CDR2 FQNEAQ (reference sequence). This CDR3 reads CASEKQGVSYGYTF. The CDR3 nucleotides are TGTGCCAGTGAAAAGCAGGGGGTGAGCTATGGCTACACCTTC. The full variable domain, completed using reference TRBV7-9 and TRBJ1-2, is DTGVSQNPRHKITKRGQNVTFRCDPISEHNRLYWYRQTLGQGPEFLTYFQNEAQLEKSRLLSDRFSAERPKGSFSTLEIQRTEQGDSAMYLCASEKQGVSYGYTFGSGTRLTVV.

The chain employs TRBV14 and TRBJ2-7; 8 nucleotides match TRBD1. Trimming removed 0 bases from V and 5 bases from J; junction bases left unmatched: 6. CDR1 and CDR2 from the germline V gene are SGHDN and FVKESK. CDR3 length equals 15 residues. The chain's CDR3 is CASSQEDRVSDEQYF. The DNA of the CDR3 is TGTGCCAGCAGCCAAGAGGACAGGGTGTCTGACGAGCAGTACTTC.

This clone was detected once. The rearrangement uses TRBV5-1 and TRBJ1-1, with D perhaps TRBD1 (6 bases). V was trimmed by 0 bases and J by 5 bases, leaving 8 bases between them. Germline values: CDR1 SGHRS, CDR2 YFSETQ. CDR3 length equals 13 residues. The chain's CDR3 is CASSLAQGTEAFF. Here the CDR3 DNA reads TGCGCCAGCAGCTTGGCCCAGGGGACTGAAGCTTTCTTT. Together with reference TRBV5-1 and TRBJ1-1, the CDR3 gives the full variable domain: KAGVTQTPRYLIKTRGQQVTLSCSPISGHRSVSWYQQTPGQGLQFLFEYFSETQRNKGNFPGRFSGRQFSNSRSEMNVSTLELGDSALYLCASSLAQGTEAFFGQGTRLTVV.

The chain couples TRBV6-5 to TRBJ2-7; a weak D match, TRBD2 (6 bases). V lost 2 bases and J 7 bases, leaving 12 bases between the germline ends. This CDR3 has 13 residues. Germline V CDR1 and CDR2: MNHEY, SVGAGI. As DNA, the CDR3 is TGTGCCAGCAGTTACGAATGGGGGAGGGAGCAGTACTTC. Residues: CASSYEWGREQYF.

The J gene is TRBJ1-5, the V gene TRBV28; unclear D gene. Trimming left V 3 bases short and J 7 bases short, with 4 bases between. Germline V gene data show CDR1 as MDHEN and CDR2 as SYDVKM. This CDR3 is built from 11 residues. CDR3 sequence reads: CASSLRQPQHF. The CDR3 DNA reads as TGTGCCAGCAGTTTGCGGCAGCCCCAGCATTTT.

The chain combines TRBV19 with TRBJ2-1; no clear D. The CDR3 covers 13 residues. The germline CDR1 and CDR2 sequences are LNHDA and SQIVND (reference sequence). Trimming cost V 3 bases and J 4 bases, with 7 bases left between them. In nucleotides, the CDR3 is TGTGCCAGTAGTATGACACCGTACAATGAGCAGTTCTTC. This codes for CASSMTPYNEQFF.

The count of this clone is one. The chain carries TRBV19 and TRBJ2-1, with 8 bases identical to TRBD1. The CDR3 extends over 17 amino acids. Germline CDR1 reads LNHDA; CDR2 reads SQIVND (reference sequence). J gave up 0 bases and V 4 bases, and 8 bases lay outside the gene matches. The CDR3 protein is CASSTNHRGSSYNEQFF. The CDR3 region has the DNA TGTGCCAGTAGTACCAATCACAGGGGGAGCTCCTACAATGAGCAGTTCTTC.

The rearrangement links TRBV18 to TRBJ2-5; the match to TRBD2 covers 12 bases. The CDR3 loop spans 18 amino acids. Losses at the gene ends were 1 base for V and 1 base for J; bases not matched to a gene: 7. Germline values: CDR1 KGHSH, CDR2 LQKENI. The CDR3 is CASSPRRLAGAPQETQYF. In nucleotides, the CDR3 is TGTGCCAGCTCACCACGAAGACTAGCGGGAGCCCCCCAAGAGACCCAGTACTTC.

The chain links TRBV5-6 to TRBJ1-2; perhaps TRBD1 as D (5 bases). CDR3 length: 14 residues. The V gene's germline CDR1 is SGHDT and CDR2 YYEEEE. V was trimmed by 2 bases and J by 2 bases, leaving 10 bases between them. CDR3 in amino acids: CASSLRTGNYGYTF. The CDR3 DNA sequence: TGTGCCAGCAGCTTAAGAACAGGCAACTATGGCTACACCTTC.